One sample yielded the 31 T cell receptor beta chains listed below, sequenced in a study of cytomegalovirus exposure and HLA in healthy donors. 60 Vbeta and 13 Jbeta primers were used in PCR. Generated by immunoSEQ multiplex PCR, the TCRdb table keeps only in-frame clones and is missing some. The table shows under 150,000 clones, with approximately 81% occurring only once. The sequenced sample consisted of PBMCs. Receptor source: a man between 18 and 35 years old in good health and CMV-seronegative.

The chain has TRBV19 and TRBJ1-5, with 10 bases that match TRBD1. The germline gives CDR1 LNHDA, CDR2 SQIVND (reference sequence). After removal of 1 base from V and 0 bases from J, the junction contained 0 bases not matched to a gene. This CDR3 has 16 amino acids. The CDR3 loop is CASSIGDRGSNQPQHF. The CDR3 DNA is TGTGCCAGTAGTATAGGGGACAGGGGTAGCAATCAGCCCCAGCATTTT.

The chain combines TRBV6-5 with TRBJ2-5; tentative D call: TRBD2 (6 bases). The CDR3 covers 16 residues. Germline V lookup: CDR1 MNHEY, CDR2 SVGAGI. Trimming stripped 3 bases from V and 5 bases from J, with 19 bases between. As DNA, the CDR3 is TGTGCCAGCAGTTATCGGCGGGGCCTGCCTTGGGAGACCCAGTACTTC. Its protein product is CASSYRRGLPWETQYF.

The rearrangement links TRBV7-8 to TRBJ2-7, with D tentatively TRBD2 (9 bases). Deletions cut 6 bases from V and 1 base from J, with 22 bases between. In germline, CDR1 is SGHVS, CDR2 FQNEAQ. The CDR3 runs 17 residues. CDR3: CASRGQERTSVSYEQYF. The CDR3 nucleotides read TGTGCCAGCAGGGGACAGGAAAGGACTAGCGTATCCTACGAGCAGTACTTC.

This chain uses TRBV27 with TRBJ1-1; no firm D call. Germline V lookup: CDR1 MNHEY, CDR2 SMNVEV (reference sequence). The CDR3 loop spans 14 amino acids. V was pared by 6 bases and J by 0 bases, with 11 bases between. CDR3 in amino acids: CASSPAGMNTEAFF. In DNA form, the CDR3 reads TGTGCCAGCAGCCCGGCCGGGATGAACACTGAAGCTTTCTTT.

The chain joins TRBV19 to TRBJ1-4; possibly TRBD1 for D (5 bases). The V gene's germline CDR1 is LNHDA and CDR2 SQIVND (reference sequence). V lost 4 bases and J 8 bases, leaving 11 bases between the germline ends. The CDR3 loop spans 13 amino acids. The CDR3 loop is CASSTVPGEKLFF. The CDR3 DNA reads as TGTGCCAGTAGTACAGTCCCAGGGGAAAAACTGTTTTTT.

The chain carries TRBV6-5 and TRBJ2-7, with TRBD2 matching over 12 bases. The CDR3 is made up of 15 amino acids. Looked up from germline, CDR1 is MNHEY and CDR2 is SVGAGI. The J segment lost 4 bases and the V segment lost 4 bases, leaving 5 bases of the junction unmatched. CDR3 sequence reads: CASSLTSGRPYEQYF. CDR3 DNA sequence: TGTGCCAGCAGTTTAACTAGCGGGAGGCCTTACGAGCAGTACTTC.

The chain uses TRBV2 and TRBJ2-2; weak D call: TRBD2 (6 bases). The CDR3 loop spans 14 amino acids. The germline V gene encodes CDR1 SNHLY and CDR2 FYNNEI. The V end was cut by 6 bases, the J end by 5 bases, with 13 bases between. CDR3 in amino acids: CASRGGELTGELFF. The CDR3 DNA reads as TGTGCCAGCAGGGGGGGAGAGTTGACCGGGGAGCTGTTTTTT.

The chain carries TRBV28 and TRBJ2-1; the D gene is possibly TRBD2 (7 bases). Trimming pared 6 bases from V and 0 bases from J, leaving 12 bases between. This CDR3 has 15 amino acids. CDR1 MDHEN and CDR2 SYDVKM come from the germline V gene. CDR3 DNA: TGTGCCAGCAGGATAGGGGGGGACTCCTACAATGAGCAGTTCTTC. Residues: CASRIGGDSYNEQFF.

The chain recombines TRBV5-1 with TRBJ2-1; D possibly corresponds to TRBD2 (6 bases). Germline V gene lookup returns CDR1 SGHRS and CDR2 YFSETQ. The ends were cut back, 5 bases at V and 6 bases at J, with 18 bases in the middle. This CDR3 region has 15 residues. This CDR3 is CASSALANLLNEQFF. The CDR3 coding sequence is TGCGCCAGCAGTGCCCTAGCGAATCTTCTCAATGAGCAGTTCTTC. The complete variable domain, with remaining parts taken from reference TRBV5-1 and TRBJ2-1, reads KAGVTQTPRYLIKTRGQQVTLSCSPISGHRSVSWYQQTPGQGLQFLFEYFSETQRNKGNFPGRFSGRQFSNSRSEMNVSTLELGDSALYLCASSALANLLNEQFFGPGTRLTVL.

This chain connects TRBV11-3 to TRBJ1-1; D gene unclear. The CDR3 spans 13 residues. Deletions cut 5 bases from V and 5 bases from J, with 12 bases between. Germline-derived CDR1 and CDR2 are SGHNT and YENEEA. CDR3 in amino acids: CASSRIRGTEAFF. The CDR3 bases are TGTGCCAGCAGCCGTATACGGGGTACTGAAGCTTTCTTT.

This chain joins TRBV11-2 and TRBJ2-5; 12 bases line up with TRBD2. CDR1 and CDR2 (germline): SGHAT, FQNNGV. V was clipped by 3 bases and J by 1 base; unmatched bases: 3. The CDR3 has 16 amino acids. This CDR3 is CASSFTSGRPQETQYF. DNA of the CDR3: TGTGCCAGCAGCTTCACTAGCGGGAGGCCCCAAGAGACCCAGTACTTC.

The rearrangement joins TRBV28 to TRBJ2-6; 7 nucleotides line up with TRBD1. The trim removed 3 bases at V and 0 bases at J, leaving 8 bases unmatched. Germline CDR1 reads MDHEN; CDR2 reads SYDVKM. The CDR3 is made up of 18 amino acids. DNA for the CDR3: TGTGCCAGCAGTTTGTCCCGACAGGGAAGCTCTGGGGCCAACGTCCTGACTTTC. This codes for CASSLSRQGSSGANVLTF.

V usage is TRBV28 and J usage is TRBJ1-4, with 8 bases identical to TRBD1. Germline loops: CDR1 MDHEN, CDR2 SYDVKM. This CDR3 is built from 15 residues. V dropped 5 bases and J dropped 4; count of bases not matched to a gene: 6. The chain's CDR3 is CASSINRGDNEKLFF. In DNA form, the CDR3 reads TGTGCCAGCAGTATAAACAGGGGGGATAATGAAAAACTGTTTTTT.

The J gene is TRBJ2-2, the V gene TRBV7-9, with D maybe TRBD1 (6 bases). The CDR3 covers 18 residues. Germline-derived CDR1 and CDR2 are SEHNR and FQNEAQ (reference sequence). Trimming cost V 2 bases and J 0 bases, with 16 bases left between them. This CDR3 reads CASSLRGNDGTNTGELFF. For the CDR3, the DNA is TGTGCCAGCAGCTTAAGGGGGAACGACGGTACGAACACCGGGGAGCTGTTTTTT.

This chain links TRBV7-7 with TRBJ2-1; 9 nucleotides align to TRBD2. CDR1 and CDR2 from the germline V gene are SSHAT and FNYEAQ (reference sequence). CDR3 size: 16 residues. Losses at the gene ends were 4 bases for V and 2 bases for J; bases not matched to a gene: 6. CDR3 amino acids: CASSSLGGRAYNEQFF. The CDR3, as DNA: TGTGCCAGCAGCTCCCTCGGCGGGAGGGCCTACAATGAGCAGTTCTTC.

The chain combines TRBV6-6 with TRBJ2-6; unclear D gene. CDR1 is MNHNY and CDR2 is SVGAGI in the germline V gene (reference sequence). Trimming pared 8 bases from V and 0 bases from J, leaving 11 bases between. The length of the CDR3 is 15 residues. The CDR3 loop is CASLGRGSGANVLTF. In DNA form, the CDR3 reads TGTGCCAGCCTCGGCCGAGGCTCTGGGGCCAACGTCCTGACTTTC.

This clone was seen repeatedly, ten times or more. The chain joins TRBV25-1 to TRBJ2-1, with 7 bases that match TRBD2. V shed 5 bases and J 0 bases; nucleotides not matched to a gene: 10. This CDR3 has 17 amino acids. Germline-derived CDR1 and CDR2 are MGHDK and SYGVNS. DNA of the CDR3: TGTGCCAGCAGTAATTTAGCGGGTGCCAGCTCCTACAATGAGCAGTTCTTC. Protein: CASSNLAGASSYNEQFF.

The rearrangement joins TRBV6-6 to TRBJ2-5, with a possible D match to TRBD1 (5 bases). The better agreement between TRBJ2-7 and the DNA end casts doubt on the J call. Per germline, CDR1 MNHNY and CDR2 SVGAGI (reference sequence). The CDR3 runs 15 residues. CDR3 in DNA: TGTGCCAGCAGTTACGGGGCCCGCGGCTACTACGAGCAGTACTTC. Translating it yields CASSYGARGYYEQYF.

This chain connects TRBV10-1 to TRBJ1-1, with TRBD1 matching over 8 bases. The CDR3 totals 13 residues. J gave up 3 bases and V 6 bases, and 3 bases lay outside the gene matches. CDR1 is WNHNN and CDR2 is SYGVQD in the germline V gene (reference sequence). CDR3: CASSQGAYTEAFF. DNA for the CDR3: TGCGCCAGCAGCCAGGGGGCTTACACTGAAGCTTTCTTT.

The CDR3 region is CASSPGAYNNPNTEAFF. The CDR3 coding sequence is TGTGCCAGCAGCCCTGGGGCGTACAATAATCCGAACACTGAAGCTTTCTTT. The V gene is TRBV7-9, the J gene TRBJ1-1, with D maybe TRBD1 (5 bases). V was shortened by 5 bases and J by 1 base, with 20 bases between the two germline ends. Germline V gene sequence: CDR1 SEHNR, CDR2 FQNEAQ (reference sequence). This CDR3 spans 17 amino acids.

This clone turned up a few times. The chain has TRBV27 and TRBJ1-3; D ambiguous. Between the trimmed V and J ends, which lost 3 bases and 3 bases, there was a span of 6 bases. Germline CDR1 MNHEY, CDR2 SMNVEV (reference sequence). There are 13 residues in the CDR3. Written as DNA, the CDR3 is TGTGCCAGCAGTTTGTCACATGGAAACACCATATATTTT. As protein: CASSLSHGNTIYF.

The rearrangement uses TRBV5-1 and TRBJ2-2, with 11 bases fitting TRBD2. V was clipped by 7 bases and J by 1 base; unmatched bases: 9. The CDR3 contains 17 residues. Germline CDR1 and CDR2: SGHRS and YFSETQ. The chain's CDR3 is CASFQSGTSGNTGELFF. CDR3 nucleotide sequence: TGCGCCAGCTTCCAATCCGGGACTAGCGGGAACACCGGGGAGCTGTTTTTT.

The gene calls are TRBV7-9 and TRBJ1-1; 7 bases are a match to TRBD1. CDR3 length: 11 amino acids. V was pared by 10 bases and J by 6 bases, with 5 bases of the junction left unmatched. CDR1 and CDR2 from the germline V gene are SEHNR and FQNEAQ (reference sequence). CDR3 DNA sequence: TGTGCCACCAAAGGGGGCTCTGAAGCTTTCTTT. It yields the protein CATKGGSEAFF. Full variable domain (rest looked up from reference TRBV7-9 and TRBJ1-1): DTGVSQNPRHKITKRGQNVTFRCDPISEHNRLYWYRQTLGQGPEFLTYFQNEAQLEKSRLLSDRFSAERPKGSFSTLEIQRTEQGDSAMYLCATKGGSEAFFGQGTRLTVV.

This rearrangement joins TRBV5-1 to TRBJ1-2, with TRBD1 matching 10 bases. V gave up 2 bases and J gave up 5 bases; unmatched junction bases: 3. The CDR3 loop spans 14 amino acids. Germline CDR1 is SGHRS and CDR2 is YFSETQ. CDR3 amino acids: CASSFGTGVYGYTF. The CDR3, as DNA: TGCGCCAGCAGCTTCGGGACAGGGGTATATGGCTACACCTTC.

This clone was observed once. The chain is built from TRBV5-4 and TRBJ2-1, with 10 bases identical to TRBD1. The CDR3 length is 14 residues. J gave up 7 bases and V 4 bases, and 5 bases lay outside the gene matches. CDR1 and CDR2 from the germline V gene are SGHNT and YYREEE (reference sequence). The CDR3 region has the DNA TGTGCCAGCAGCCACGGGGGACAGGGGAATGAGCAGTTCTTC. Its protein is CASSHGGQGNEQFF.

The rearrangement links TRBV9 to TRBJ2-5; 9 bases are a match to TRBD1. J was trimmed by 0 bases and V by 0 bases; bases with no gene match: 12. The CDR3 covers 19 residues. Germline lookup yields CDR1 SGDLS and CDR2 YYNGEE. This CDR3 is CASSVGFMGTGRYQETQYF. The CDR3 coding sequence is TGTGCCAGCAGCGTAGGGTTTATGGGGACAGGGAGGTACCAAGAGACCCAGTACTTC.

The chain links TRBV5-6 to TRBJ2-3; D is possibly TRBD1 (6 bases). Germline-derived CDR1 and CDR2 are SGHDT and YYEEEE. CDR3 length: 13 residues. V was shortened by 3 bases and J by 8 bases, with 13 bases between the two germline ends. CDR3 bases: TGTGCCAGCAGCTGGACAGTTTTGGGTACGCAGTATTTT. It specifies CASSWTVLGTQYF.

This clone was detected once. The chain joins TRBV19 to TRBJ2-3; TRBD2 aligns across 10 bases. CDR1 is LNHDA, CDR2 SQIVND, per germline (reference sequence). The length of the CDR3 is 16 residues. The V and J ends lost 8 bases and 6 bases, in that order; junction bases with no gene match: 14. The CDR3 DNA reads TGTGCCAGTTCCCAACTTAGCGGGAGGTCTGCGGATACGCAGTATTTT. This gives the protein CASSQLSGRSADTQYF.

This rearrangement joins TRBV28 to TRBJ1-5, with unresolved D. Trimming pared 7 bases from V and 7 bases from J, leaving 17 bases between. Per germline, CDR1 MDHEN and CDR2 SYDVKM. CDR3 size: 14 residues. CDR3 sequence: CASTSMAATQPQHF. The DNA for the CDR3 is TGTGCCAGCACCTCGATGGCGGCAACGCAGCCCCAGCATTTT.

The CDR3 DNA is TGTGCCAGCAGCGTAGGTGACAGGGGTAATATGAACACTGAAGCTTTCTTT. Translating gives CASSVGDRGNMNTEAFF. The chain joins TRBV9 to TRBJ1-1; 8 nucleotides align to TRBD1. V shed 0 bases and J 0 bases; nucleotides not matched to a gene: 7. This CDR3 contains 17 residues. From germline, CDR1 is SGDLS and CDR2 YYNGEE.

V gene TRBV28 combines with J gene TRBJ2-3, with 13 positions matching TRBD2. Per the germline V gene, CDR1 is MDHEN and CDR2 is SYDVKM. CDR3 length: 14 residues. The CDR3, as DNA: TGTGAAGAGGGACTAGCGGGACTCACAGATACGCAGTATTTT. It translates to CEEGLAGLTDTQYF.